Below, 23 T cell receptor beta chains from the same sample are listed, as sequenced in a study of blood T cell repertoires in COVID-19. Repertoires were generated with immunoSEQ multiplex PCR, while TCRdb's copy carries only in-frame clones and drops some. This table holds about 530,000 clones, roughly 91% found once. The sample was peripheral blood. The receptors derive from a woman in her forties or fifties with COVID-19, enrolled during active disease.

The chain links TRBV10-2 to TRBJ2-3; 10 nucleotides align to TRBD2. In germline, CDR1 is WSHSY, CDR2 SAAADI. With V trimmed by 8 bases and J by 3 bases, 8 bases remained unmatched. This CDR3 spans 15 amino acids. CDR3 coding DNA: TGCGCCAGCGCCCAATTTAGCGGGGGGACAGATACGCAGTATTTT. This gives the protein CASAQFSGGTDTQYF.

CDR3 amino acids: CASRLAGGVHNEQFF. CDR3 nucleotide sequence: TGTGCCAGCAGACTAGCGGGGGGGGTCCACAATGAGCAGTTCTTC. The rearrangement uses TRBV25-1 and TRBJ2-1, with 13 positions matching TRBD2. CDR1 MGHDK and CDR2 SYGVNS come from the germline V gene. With 6 bases clipped from V and 5 bases from J, the junction kept 4 bases outside the gene matches. The CDR3 consists of 15 residues.

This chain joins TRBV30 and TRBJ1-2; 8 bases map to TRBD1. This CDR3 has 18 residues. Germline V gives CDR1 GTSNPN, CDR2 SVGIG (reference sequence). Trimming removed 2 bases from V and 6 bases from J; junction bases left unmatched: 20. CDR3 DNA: TGTGCCTGGAGTTCCTACGTACCCACTCCCCAGGGGGCAGATGGCTACACCTTC. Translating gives CAWSSYVPTPQGADGYTF.

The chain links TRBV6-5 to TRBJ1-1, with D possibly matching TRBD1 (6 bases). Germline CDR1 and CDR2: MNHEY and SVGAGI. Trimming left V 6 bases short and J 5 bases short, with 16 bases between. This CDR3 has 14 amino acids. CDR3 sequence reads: CASSLRDIGTEAFF. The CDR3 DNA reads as TGTGCCAGCAGCCTCCGGGACATTGGGACTGAAGCTTTCTTT.

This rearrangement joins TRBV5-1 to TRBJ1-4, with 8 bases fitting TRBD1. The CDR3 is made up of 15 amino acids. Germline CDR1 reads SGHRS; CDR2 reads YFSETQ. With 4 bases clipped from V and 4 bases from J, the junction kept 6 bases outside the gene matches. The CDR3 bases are TGCGCCAGCAGCAATCGGACAGGGAATAATGAAAAACTGTTTTTT. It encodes CASSNRTGNNEKLFF.

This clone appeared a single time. CDR3 nucleotides: TGTGCCAGCAGCCAGGTCCGGGACTCCCACGGGCAGTTCTTC. It encodes CASSQVRDSHGQFF. The chain carries TRBV3-1 (or the pseudogene TRBV3-2) and TRBJ2-1, with TRBD2 as a possible D gene (6 bases). V was clipped by 3 bases and J by 12 bases, with 18 bases between them. CDR3 size: 14 residues. Germline V gives CDR1 LGHDT, CDR2 YNNKEL (reference sequence).

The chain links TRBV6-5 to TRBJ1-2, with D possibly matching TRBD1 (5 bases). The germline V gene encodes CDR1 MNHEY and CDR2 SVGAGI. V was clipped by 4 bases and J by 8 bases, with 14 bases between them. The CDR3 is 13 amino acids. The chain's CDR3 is CASSLGRFRGYTF. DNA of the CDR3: TGTGCCAGCAGTTTGGGGCGGTTCAGAGGCTACACCTTC.

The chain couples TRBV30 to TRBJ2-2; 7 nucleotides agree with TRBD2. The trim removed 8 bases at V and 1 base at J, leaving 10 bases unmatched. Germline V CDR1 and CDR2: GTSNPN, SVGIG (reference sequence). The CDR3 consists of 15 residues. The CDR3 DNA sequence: TGTGCCCACAACGAGCGGGGAGTGAACACCGGGGAGCTGTTTTTT. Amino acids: CAHNERGVNTGELFF.

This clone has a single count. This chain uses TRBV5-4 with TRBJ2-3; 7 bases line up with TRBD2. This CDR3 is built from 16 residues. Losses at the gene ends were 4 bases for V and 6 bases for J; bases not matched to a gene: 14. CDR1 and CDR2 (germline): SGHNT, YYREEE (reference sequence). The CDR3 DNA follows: TGTGCCAGCAGCAGTCGGGGAGGGGAAATTTCGGATACGCAGTATTTT. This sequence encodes CASSSRGGEISDTQYF.

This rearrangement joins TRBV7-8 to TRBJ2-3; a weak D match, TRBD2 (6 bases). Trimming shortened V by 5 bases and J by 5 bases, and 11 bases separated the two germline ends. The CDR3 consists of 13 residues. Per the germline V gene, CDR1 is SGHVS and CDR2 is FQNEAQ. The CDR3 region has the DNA TGTGCCAGCAGCCGGGACTTGAAAGATACGCAGTATTTT. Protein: CASSRDLKDTQYF.

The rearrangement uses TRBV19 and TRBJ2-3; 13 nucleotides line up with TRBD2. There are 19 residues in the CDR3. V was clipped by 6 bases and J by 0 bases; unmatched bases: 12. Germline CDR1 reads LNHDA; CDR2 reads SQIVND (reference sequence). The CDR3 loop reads CASRPGLAGALYSTDTQYF. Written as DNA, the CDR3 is TGTGCCAGTAGGCCAGGACTAGCGGGGGCCCTGTATAGCACAGATACGCAGTATTTT.

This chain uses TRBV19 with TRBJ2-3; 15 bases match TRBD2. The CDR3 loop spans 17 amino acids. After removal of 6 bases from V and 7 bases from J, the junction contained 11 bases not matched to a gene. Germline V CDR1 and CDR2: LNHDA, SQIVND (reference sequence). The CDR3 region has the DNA TGTGCCAGTAGGGCCCCGGGACTAGCGGGGGGCCAATATACGCAGTATTTT. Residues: CASRAPGLAGGQYTQYF.

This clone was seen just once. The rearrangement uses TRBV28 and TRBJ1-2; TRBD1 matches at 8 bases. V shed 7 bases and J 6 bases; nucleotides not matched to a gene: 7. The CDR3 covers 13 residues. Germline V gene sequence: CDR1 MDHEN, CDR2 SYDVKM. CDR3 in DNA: TGTGCCAGCAATTACCAGGGGGCGGATGGCTACACCTTC. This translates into CASNYQGADGYTF.

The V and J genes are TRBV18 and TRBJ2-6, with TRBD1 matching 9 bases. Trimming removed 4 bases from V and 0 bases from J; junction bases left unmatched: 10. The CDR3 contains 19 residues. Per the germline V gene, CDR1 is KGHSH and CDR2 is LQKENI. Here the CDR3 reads CASSLRVGQGLSGANVLTF. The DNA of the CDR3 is TGTGCCAGCTCACTAAGGGTGGGACAGGGCCTCTCTGGGGCCAACGTCCTGACTTTC.

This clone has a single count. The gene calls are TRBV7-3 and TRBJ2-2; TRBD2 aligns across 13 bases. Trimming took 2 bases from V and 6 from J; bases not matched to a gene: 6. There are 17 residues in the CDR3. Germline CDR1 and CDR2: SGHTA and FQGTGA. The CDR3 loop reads CASSLSSGTSGAGELFF. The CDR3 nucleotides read TGTGCCAGCAGCTTATCCTCCGGGACTAGCGGGGCCGGGGAGCTGTTTTTT.

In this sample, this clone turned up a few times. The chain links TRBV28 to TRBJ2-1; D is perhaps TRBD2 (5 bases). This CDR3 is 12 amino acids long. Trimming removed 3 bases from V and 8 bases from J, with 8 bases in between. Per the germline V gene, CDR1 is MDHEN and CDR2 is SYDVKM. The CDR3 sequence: CASSFRGYEQFF. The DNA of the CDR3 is TGTGCCAGCAGTTTTCGAGGGTATGAGCAGTTCTTC.

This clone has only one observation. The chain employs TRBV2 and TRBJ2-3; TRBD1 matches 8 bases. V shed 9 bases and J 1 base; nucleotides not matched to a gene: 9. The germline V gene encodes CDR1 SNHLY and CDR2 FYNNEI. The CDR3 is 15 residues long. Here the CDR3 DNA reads TGTGCCAGTCGATCGACGACAGGGGGCACAGATACGCAGTATTTT. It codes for CASRSTTGGTDTQYF. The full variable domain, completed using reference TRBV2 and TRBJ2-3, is EPEVTQTPSHQVTQMGQEVILRCVPISNHLYFYWYRQILGQKVEFLVSFYNNEISEKSEIFDDQFSVERPDGSNFTLKIRSTKLEDSAMYFCASRSTTGGTDTQYFGPGTRLTVL.

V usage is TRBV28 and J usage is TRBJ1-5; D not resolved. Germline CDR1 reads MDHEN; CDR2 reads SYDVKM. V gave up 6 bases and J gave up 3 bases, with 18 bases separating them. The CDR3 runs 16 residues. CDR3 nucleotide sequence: TGTGCCAGCAGCCGATTCCCGGGAACGGACAATCAGCCCCAGCATTTT. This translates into CASSRFPGTDNQPQHF.

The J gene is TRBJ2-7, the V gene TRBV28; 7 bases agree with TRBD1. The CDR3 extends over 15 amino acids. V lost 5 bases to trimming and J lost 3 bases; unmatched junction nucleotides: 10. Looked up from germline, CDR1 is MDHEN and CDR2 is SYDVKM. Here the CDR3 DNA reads TGTGCCAGCAGTCCAGAGACAGGGTCCCTCTACGAGCAGTACTTC. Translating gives CASSPETGSLYEQYF. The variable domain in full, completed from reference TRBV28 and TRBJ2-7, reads DVKVTQSSRYLVKRTGEKVFLECVQDMDHENMFWYRQDPGLGLRLIYFSYDVKMKEKGDIPEGYSVSREKKERFSLILESASTNQTSMYLCASSPETGSLYEQYFGPGTRLTVT.

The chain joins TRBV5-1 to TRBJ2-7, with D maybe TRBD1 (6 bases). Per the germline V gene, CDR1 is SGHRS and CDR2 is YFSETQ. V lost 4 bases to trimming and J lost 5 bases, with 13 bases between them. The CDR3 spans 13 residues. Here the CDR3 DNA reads TGCGCCAGCAGCCCTCCTTGGACAGACGAGCAGTACTTC. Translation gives CASSPPWTDEQYF.

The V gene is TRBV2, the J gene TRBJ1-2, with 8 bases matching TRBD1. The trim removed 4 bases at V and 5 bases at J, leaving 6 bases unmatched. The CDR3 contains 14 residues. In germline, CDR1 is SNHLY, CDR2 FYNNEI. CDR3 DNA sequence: TGTGCCAGCAGTGGGGACAGGAGTAATTATGGCTACACCTTC. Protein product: CASSGDRSNYGYTF.

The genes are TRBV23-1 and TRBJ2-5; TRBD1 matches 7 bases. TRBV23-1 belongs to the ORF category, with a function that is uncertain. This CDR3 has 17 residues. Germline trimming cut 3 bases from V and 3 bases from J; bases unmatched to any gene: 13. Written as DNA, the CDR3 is TGCGCCAGCAGTCACAGCCGGGACAGCCAACGTGAAGAGACCCAGTACTTC. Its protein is CASSHSRDSQREETQYF.

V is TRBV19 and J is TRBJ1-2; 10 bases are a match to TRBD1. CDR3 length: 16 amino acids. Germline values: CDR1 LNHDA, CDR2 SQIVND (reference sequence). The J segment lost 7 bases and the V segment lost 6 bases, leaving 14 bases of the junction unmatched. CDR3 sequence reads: CASSVRQGASHPGYTF. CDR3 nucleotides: TGTGCCAGTAGCGTCCGACAGGGGGCCTCCCATCCTGGCTACACCTTC.